The 27 T cell receptor beta chains presented below share a single source sample, sequenced in a study of T cell responses to AZD1222 COVID-19 vaccine (dated by TCRdb to about 2021). The sample's time point label, in plain terms: baseline before first vaccination. The library was produced with the immunoSEQ multiplex PCR assay. TCRdb stores this immuneACCESS table with in-frame sequences only. Part of the clones is absent; in the studies checked, under half of the shortfall reflects unresolved V genes, and no reason is known for the rest. This sample has about 68,000 clones in its table, and approximately 91% of those were observed once. The ten largest make up roughly 8% of the sample. The specimen comprised peripheral blood, sampled on day 0 of AZD1222 vaccination. The receptors were gathered from an adult in good health.

The rearrangement joins TRBV4-3 to TRBJ1-1; D not resolved. V lost 0 bases to trimming and J lost 5 bases, with 7 bases between them. This CDR3 comprises 13 residues. The germline V gene has CDR1 LGHNA and CDR2 YSLEER. The CDR3 here is CASSQDPFTEAFF. As DNA, the CDR3 is TGCGCCAGCAGCCAAGATCCTTTTACTGAAGCTTTCTTT.

The rearrangement links TRBV3-1 (or the pseudogene TRBV3-2) to TRBJ1-1, with a possible D match to TRBD1 (6 bases). This CDR3 has 13 amino acids. With 1 base removed from V and 6 bases from J, the gap between germline ends came to 9 bases. The germline V gene encodes CDR1 LGHDT and CDR2 YNNKEL (reference sequence). The CDR3 bases are TGTGCCAGCAGCCAAGTACAGGGAGCTGAAGCTTTCTTT. Residues: CASSQVQGAEAFF.

The V call is TRBV21-1, the J call TRBJ1-5. TRBV21-1 is flagged as a pseudogene. This CDR3 spans 18 amino acids. CDR3 in DNA: TGTGCCAGCAGCACCGAAAACCACAAGGGATACGGCAATCAGCCCCAGCATTTT. Translating it yields CASSTENHKGYGNQPQHF.

This chain links TRBV6-2 or TRBV6-3 with TRBJ2-7; D is unresolved. The ends were cut back, 2 bases at V and 4 bases at J, with 15 bases in the middle. CDR3 size: 15 residues. The germline V gene has CDR1 MNHEY and CDR2 SVGEGT. CDR3 amino acids: CASSYGLRVDYEQYF. The CDR3 bases are TGTGCCAGCAGTTACGGTCTTAGGGTTGATTACGAGCAGTACTTC.

The CDR3 loop reads CASSLMGLSTDTQYF. The CDR3 DNA sequence: TGTGCCAGCAGCTTAATGGGCCTTTCCACAGATACGCAGTATTTT. The chain carries TRBV7-6 and TRBJ2-3, with no clear D. V dropped 2 bases and J dropped 2 bases, with 11 bases sitting between them. Germline lookup yields CDR1 SGHVS and CDR2 FNYEAQ. This CDR3 is built from 15 residues.

The V call is TRBV18, the J call TRBJ1-6; 7 bases map to TRBD1. The CDR3 covers 14 residues. Germline-derived CDR1 and CDR2 are KGHSH and LQKENI. V lost 6 bases and J lost 6; bases outside the gene matches: 5. CDR3 bases: TGTGCCAGCTCCCGGGACAGCCTTAATTCACCCCTCCACTTT. Its translation: CASSRDSLNSPLHF.

CDR3 sequence (DNA): TGTGCCAGCAGTTTGACCGGGACAGGGGCCTACGAGCAGTACTTC. Its translation: CASSLTGTGAYEQYF. This chain uses TRBV6-5 with TRBJ2-7, with 10 bases fitting TRBD1. The CDR3 loop spans 15 amino acids. J was trimmed by 2 bases and V by 4 bases; bases with no gene match: 5. CDR1 is MNHEY, CDR2 SVGAGI, per germline.

CDR3 region: CASSTGHASYNEQFF. CDR3 bases: TGTGCCAGCAGCACAGGGCATGCCTCCTACAATGAGCAGTTCTTC. This chain uses TRBV27 with TRBJ2-1; tentatively, D is TRBD1 (6 bases). Trimming removed 6 bases at V and 0 bases at J, with 12 bases between. Looked up from germline, CDR1 is MNHEY and CDR2 is SMNVEV (reference sequence). The CDR3 is made up of 15 amino acids.

This clone occurred once. The chain is built from TRBV7-9 and TRBJ1-2; D is ambiguous. The V gene's germline CDR1 is SEHNR and CDR2 FQNEAQ (reference sequence). Trimming cost V 4 bases and J 4 bases, with 16 bases left between them. This CDR3 has 15 amino acids. This chain's CDR3 is CASSSTEGIGYGYTF. The CDR3 bases are TGTGCCAGCAGCTCTACCGAGGGTATTGGCTATGGCTACACCTTC.

V gene TRBV5-1 combines with J gene TRBJ1-3; D uncertain. Germline loops: CDR1 SGHRS, CDR2 YFSETQ. CDR3 size: 15 residues. Deletions cut 0 bases from V and 0 bases from J, with 7 bases between. CDR3 DNA sequence: TGCGCCAGCAGCTTGGGAGCAGGCTCTGGAAACACCATATATTTT. This sequence encodes CASSLGAGSGNTIYF.

The chain recombines TRBV7-9 with TRBJ1-2, with 7 bases aligning to TRBD1. V gave up 4 bases and J gave up 4 bases; unmatched junction bases: 9. Germline CDR1 is SEHNR and CDR2 is FQNEAQ (reference sequence). The CDR3 sequence is 15 residues long. The CDR3 DNA sequence: TGTGCCAGCAGCTGGGGACAGATCGATTCCTATGGCTACACCTTC. Translation gives CASSWGQIDSYGYTF.

The V gene is TRBV4-1, the J gene TRBJ1-1; 12 bases line up with TRBD1. CDR1 is MGHRA and CDR2 is YSYEKL in the germline V gene. The CDR3 has 15 residues. J gave up 10 bases and V 0 bases, and 6 bases lay outside the gene matches. The CDR3 is CASSQEGTGGRRAFF. The CDR3 coding sequence is TGCGCCAGCAGCCAAGAAGGGACAGGGGGCCGGCGAGCTTTCTTT.

CDR3 DNA sequence: TGTGCCAGTAGTTCCGGTCACGGAGGCTACACCTTC. It is translated as CASSSGHGGYTF. V is TRBV19 and J is TRBJ1-2; D is undetermined. The germline CDR1 and CDR2 sequences are LNHDA and SQIVND (reference sequence). This CDR3 contains 12 residues. V was shortened by 5 bases and J by 8 bases, with 12 bases between the two germline ends.

CDR3 residues: CASSPGQGNEKLFF. In nucleotides, the CDR3 is TGTGCCAGCAGCCCGGGACAGGGAAACGAAAAACTGTTTTTT. The chain couples TRBV4-2 to TRBJ1-4, with TRBD1 identical over 9 bases. Germline-derived CDR1 and CDR2 are LGHNA and YNFKEQ. The CDR3 extends over 14 amino acids. With V trimmed by 4 bases and J by 8 bases, 5 bases remained unmatched.

This clone was seen a single time. The chain combines TRBV7-9 with TRBJ1-5; tentative D call: TRBD1 (6 bases). Trimming took 5 bases from V and 6 from J, leaving 20 bases between them. Germline loops: CDR1 SEHNR, CDR2 FQNEAQ (reference sequence). This CDR3 comprises 16 residues. The CDR3 here is CASSPSSGGAGQPQHF. CDR3 in DNA: TGTGCCAGCAGCCCGTCCAGTGGGGGCGCGGGTCAGCCCCAGCATTTT.

The chain couples TRBV4-2 to TRBJ2-3; TRBD2 agrees at 14 bases. CDR3 length equals 18 residues. The ends lost 0 bases at V and 2 bases at J; junction bases unmatched: 4. Germline-derived CDR1 and CDR2 are LGHNA and YNFKEQ. CDR3 bases: TGTGCCAGCAGCCAAGATTTGGGACTAGCGGGGGCCACAGATACGCAGTATTTT. Its protein product is CASSQDLGLAGATDTQYF.

This clone was counted between two and nine times. The chain recombines TRBV6-4 with TRBJ1-1; D gene unclear. Per the germline V gene, CDR1 is MRHNA and CDR2 is SNTAGT. The V and J ends lost 0 bases and 3 bases respectively, with 8 bases between them. This CDR3 is built from 14 residues. The CDR3 DNA follows: TGTGCCAGCAGTGACTCCTATGGAGACACTGAAGCTTTCTTT. It specifies CASSDSYGDTEAFF.

The V gene is TRBV5-1, the J gene TRBJ1-5; D remains unclear. The CDR3 has 14 residues. Germline loops: CDR1 SGHRS, CDR2 YFSETQ. Trimming took 4 bases from V and 2 from J, leaving 10 bases between them. The CDR3 nucleotides are TGCGCCAGCAGCCTGGACTCCCGCAATCAGCCCCAGCATTTT. This encodes CASSLDSRNQPQHF.

This chain links TRBV10-2 with TRBJ2-5; D unresolved. CDR3 size: 12 residues. With 5 bases removed from V and 0 bases from J, the gap between germline ends came to 4 bases. CDR1 WSHSY and CDR2 SAAADI come from the germline V gene. The CDR3 sequence is CASSMDQETQYF. The CDR3 coding sequence is TGCGCCAGCAGTATGGACCAAGAGACCCAGTACTTC.

A word on this clone: Germline and junction disagree at one end, which may indicate a read error. This chain uses TRBV7-7 with TRBJ2-1, with TRBD2 identical over 9 bases. The CDR3 contains 16 residues. CDR1 SSHAT and CDR2 FNYEAQ come from the germline V gene (reference sequence). The CDR3 bases are TGTGCTAGCAGCTCCTTGACTAGCGGAGATAGAAATGAGCAGTTCTTC. Translating gives CASSSLTSGDRNEQFF.

The table lists this clone with a count of one. This chain links TRBV19 with TRBJ1-5; D possibly corresponds to TRBD1 (6 bases). This CDR3 contains 15 residues. Deletions cut 8 bases from V and 6 bases from J, with 20 bases between. The germline CDR1 and CDR2 sequences are LNHDA and SQIVND (reference sequence). CDR3: CASDPGGLSSQPQHF. CDR3 nucleotide sequence: TGTGCCAGTGACCCGGGGGGGCTATCAAGTCAGCCCCAGCATTTT. Based on the CDR3 plus reference TRBV19 and TRBJ1-5, the full variable domain is DGGITQSPKYLFRKEGQNVTLSCEQNLNHDAMYWYRQDPGQGLRLIYYSQIVNDFQKGDIAEGYSVSREKKESFPLTVTSAQKNPTAFYLCASDPGGLSSQPQHFGDGTRLSIL.

The rearrangement joins TRBV9 to TRBJ2-2; tentative D call: TRBD2 (6 bases). CDR3 length: 15 amino acids. Germline V gene lookup returns CDR1 SGDLS and CDR2 YYNGEE. V was trimmed by 0 bases and J by 4 bases, leaving 10 bases between them. The CDR3 reads CASSVAEGGTGELFF. The CDR3 DNA sequence: TGTGCCAGCAGCGTAGCGGAGGGCGGCACCGGGGAGCTGTTTTTT.

This clone has a handful of counts. The chain combines TRBV27 with TRBJ2-7, with D uncertain. The CDR3 consists of 11 residues. From germline, CDR1 is MNHEY and CDR2 SMNVEV (reference sequence). V lost 6 bases, J lost 7 bases, and 10 bases lay in between. In DNA, the CDR3 is TGTGCCAGCAGCCTTAGGACGGAGCAGTACTTC. Amino acid sequence: CASSLRTEQYF.

The rearrangement uses TRBV27 and TRBJ2-2; D is undetermined. V gave up 0 bases and J gave up 6 bases, with 2 bases separating them. CDR1 and CDR2 (germline): MNHEY, SMNVEV (reference sequence). This CDR3 region has 12 residues. In DNA form, the CDR3 reads TGTGCCAGCAGTTTATCGGCCGGGGAGCTGTTTTTT. This encodes CASSLSAGELFF.

This clone was seen a few times. The chain couples TRBV6-2 or TRBV6-3 to TRBJ1-1, with D uncertain. Germline V gene sequence: CDR1 MNHEY, CDR2 SVGEGT. V was clipped by 6 bases and J by 11 bases, with 13 bases between them. The CDR3 covers 11 residues. The CDR3 DNA is TGTGCCAGCAGCCCTGGACCGGGCGCTTTCTTT. This translates into CASSPGPGAFF.

This chain uses TRBV5-1 with TRBJ2-7; 11 bases fit TRBD2. Per germline, CDR1 SGHRS and CDR2 YFSETQ. V shed 0 bases and J 3 bases; nucleotides not matched to a gene: 5. This CDR3 is 16 amino acids long. This chain's CDR3 is CASSLGGTSGFYEQYF. CDR3 DNA: TGCGCCAGCAGCTTGGGTGGGACTAGCGGATTCTACGAGCAGTACTTC.

The V gene is TRBV7-8, the J gene TRBJ1-6; tentative D call: TRBD1 (5 bases). This CDR3 spans 14 amino acids. CDR1 SGHVS and CDR2 FQNEAQ come from the germline V gene. The ends were cut back, 5 bases at V and 14 bases at J, with 19 bases in the middle. The CDR3 DNA is TGTGCCAGCAGCCGCGGACGGGACTTCAGGTCCCTCCACTTT. Translated, it gives CASSRGRDFRSLHF.